One sample yielded the 8 T cell receptor beta chains listed below, sequenced in a study of T cell changes during pregnancy in multiple sclerosis. Libraries were prepared by immunoSEQ multiplex PCR; TCRdb keeps only in-frame clonotypes and omits some of them. The sample consists of 30,000 to 40,000 clones, approximately 89% of them appearing once. Sample: CD4+ T cells from peripheral blood mononuclear cells, taken after pregnancy. The origin of the receptors is a female donor in good health, enrolled as a control in a pregnancy study.

The V call is TRBV4-3, the J call TRBJ2-7; 8 bases match TRBD2. Trimming at V came to 3 bases and at J to 2 bases, leaving 9 bases not matched to a gene. CDR3 length: 16 amino acids. Germline V gene lookup returns CDR1 LGHNA and CDR2 YSLEER. The CDR3 DNA is TGCGCCAGCAGCCAGACCACGGCGGGGGGCCCCTACGAGCAGTACTTC. This encodes CASSQTTAGGPYEQYF.

V gene TRBV19 combines with J gene TRBJ1-6; 7 bases align to TRBD1. The V segment lost 6 bases and the J segment 8 bases; nucleotides outside the gene matches: 13. The length of the CDR3 is 16 residues. The germline V gene encodes CDR1 LNHDA and CDR2 SQIVND (reference sequence). CDR3 in DNA: TGTGCCAGTAGGCTACAACAGGGGAAGTATTATTCACCCCTCCACTTT. Encoded protein: CASRLQQGKYYSPLHF.

J is TRBJ1-3 and V is TRBV19, with TRBD1 matching over 7 bases. Germline CDR1 is LNHDA and CDR2 is SQIVND (reference sequence). The CDR3 length is 14 residues. V shed 6 bases and J 4 bases; nucleotides not matched to a gene: 6. The CDR3 spells CASRETGLGNTIYF. In DNA, the CDR3 is TGTGCCAGTAGGGAGACAGGGCTCGGAAACACCATATATTTT. Together with reference TRBV19 and TRBJ1-3, the CDR3 gives the full variable domain: DGGITQSPKYLFRKEGQNVTLSCEQNLNHDAMYWYRQDPGQGLRLIYYSQIVNDFQKGDIAEGYSVSREKKESFPLTVTSAQKNPTAFYLCASRETGLGNTIYFGEGSWLTVV.

V is TRBV28 and J is TRBJ1-2, with unresolved D. This CDR3 region has 10 residues. V was cut by 7 bases and J by 8 bases, with 8 bases left in between. Germline lookup yields CDR1 MDHEN and CDR2 SYDVKM. Here the CDR3 reads CASKGRGYTF. The DNA for the CDR3 is TGTGCCAGCAAAGGCAGGGGCTACACCTTC.

The CDR3 nucleotides read TGTGCCAGCAGTTTAGTGGGGGGGAACACTGAAGCTTTCTTT. This sequence encodes CASSLVGGNTEAFF. The J gene is TRBJ1-1, the V gene TRBV28; the D gene is possibly TRBD1 (5 bases). The CDR3 runs 14 residues. Trimming took off 2 bases at V and 1 base at J, with 8 bases between the two ends. CDR1 is MDHEN and CDR2 is SYDVKM in the germline V gene.

The chain carries TRBV7-2 and TRBJ1-2; possible D gene TRBD1, 5 bases. The CDR3 loop spans 13 amino acids. Per germline, CDR1 SGHTA and CDR2 FQGNSA. Trimming took 2 bases from V and 4 from J, leaving 8 bases between them. CDR3 bases: TGTGCCAGCAGCTTAAGGGGCCTCTATGGCTACACCTTC. Protein: CASSLRGLYGYTF.

The chain links TRBV11-2 to TRBJ1-2; 10 positions match TRBD1. The CDR3 contains 17 residues. The germline V gene has CDR1 SGHAT and CDR2 FQNNGV. V dropped 5 bases and J dropped 2; count of bases not matched to a gene: 11. The CDR3 nucleotides read TGTGCCAGCAGCGGTAGAGACAGGGGGCTCTCGAACTATGGCTACACCTTC. Translated, it gives CASSGRDRGLSNYGYTF.

V and J are TRBV19 and TRBJ2-2, with D tentatively TRBD2 (6 bases). The CDR3 runs 15 residues. Trimming removed 5 bases from V and 2 bases from J, with 12 bases in between. CDR1 is LNHDA, CDR2 SQIVND, per germline (reference sequence). CDR3 sequence reads: CASSLSGLNTGELFF. DNA of the CDR3: TGTGCCAGTAGTCTTAGCGGTCTAAACACCGGGGAGCTGTTTTTT.